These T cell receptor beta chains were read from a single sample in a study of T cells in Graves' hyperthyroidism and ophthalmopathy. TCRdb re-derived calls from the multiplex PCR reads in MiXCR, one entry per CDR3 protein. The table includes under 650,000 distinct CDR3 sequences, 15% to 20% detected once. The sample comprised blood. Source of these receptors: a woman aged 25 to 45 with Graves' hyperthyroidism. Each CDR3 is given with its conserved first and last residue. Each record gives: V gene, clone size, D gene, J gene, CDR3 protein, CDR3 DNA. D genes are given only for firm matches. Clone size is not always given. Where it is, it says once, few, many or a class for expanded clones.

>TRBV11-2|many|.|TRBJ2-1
CASSLGQGNEQFF
TGTGCCAGCAGCTTAGGGCAGGGTAATGAGCAGTTCTTC
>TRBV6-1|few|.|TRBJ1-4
CASNLVRGSSTNEKLFF
TGTGCCAGCAACCTGGTGAGGGGAAGTTCTACTAATGAAAAACTGTTTTTT
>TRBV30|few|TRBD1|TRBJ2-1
CAWSAGQHEQFF
TGTGCCTGGAGTGCGGGACAGCATGAGCAGTTCTTC
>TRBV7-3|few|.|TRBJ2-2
CASSSGATGELFF
TGTGCCAGCAGCTCCGGGGCCACCGGGGAGCTGTTTTTT
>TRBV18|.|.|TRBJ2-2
CASSPSGGEATGELFF
TGTGCCAGCTCACCATCCGGGGGTGAGGCCACCGGGGAGCTGTTTTTT
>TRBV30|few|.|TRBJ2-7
CAWSVPPYRDSYEQYF
TGTGCCTGGAGTGTACCACCATACCGGGACTCCTACGAGCAGTACTTC
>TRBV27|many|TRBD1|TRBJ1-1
CASSWTGNTEAFF
TGTGCCAGCAGTTGGACAGGGAACACTGAAGCTTTCTTT
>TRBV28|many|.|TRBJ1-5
CASSLLEVASNQPQHF
TGTGCCAGCAGTCTTTTAGAAGTAGCTAGCAATCAGCCCCAGCATTTT
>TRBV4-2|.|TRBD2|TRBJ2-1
CASSQREALGEQFF
TGTGCCAGCAGCCAACGGGAGGCTCTAGGTGAGCAGTTCTTC
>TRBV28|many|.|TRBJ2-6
CASSFGYRAFKSGSGANVLTF
TGTGCCAGCAGTTTTGGTTACAGGGCGTTTAAAAGTGGTTCTGGGGCCAACGTCCTGACTTTC
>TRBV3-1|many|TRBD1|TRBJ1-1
CASSPRDRGTEAFF
TGTGCCAGCAGCCCCCGGGACAGGGGAACTGAAGCTTTCTTT
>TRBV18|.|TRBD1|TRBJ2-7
CAGSGTGSSYEQYF
TGTGCCGGCTCAGGGACAGGCTCTTCCTACGAGCAGTACTTC
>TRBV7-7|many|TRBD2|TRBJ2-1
CASSLGTSGSLNEQFF
TGTGCTAGCAGCTTAGGGACTAGCGGGAGCTTGAATGAGCAGTTCTTC
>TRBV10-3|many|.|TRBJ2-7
CASSGQDYEQYF
TGTGCCAGCAGTGGACAAGACTACGAGCAGTACTTC
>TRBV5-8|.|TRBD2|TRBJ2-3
CASSPPGTRGGDTQYF
TGTGCCAGCAGCCCGCCCGGGACTAGGGGGGGAGATACGCAGTATTTT
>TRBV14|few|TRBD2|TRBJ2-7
CASSPKPGTRAYEQYF
TGTGCCAGCAGCCCAAAACCCGGGACTAGAGCCTACGAGCAGTACTTC
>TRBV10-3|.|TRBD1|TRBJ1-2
CAISARGQGDYGYTF
TGTGCCATCAGCGCCCGTGGACAGGGTGACTATGGCTACACCTTC
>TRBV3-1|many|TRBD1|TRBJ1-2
CASSVRTGDGYTF
TGTGCCAGCAGCGTCCGGACAGGGGATGGCTACACCTTC
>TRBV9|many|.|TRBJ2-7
CASSAEPGFSHEQYF
TGTGCCAGCAGCGCAGAACCGGGATTCTCCCACGAGCAGTACTTC
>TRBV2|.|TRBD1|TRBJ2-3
CARQGARTDTQYF
TGTGCCAGACAGGGGGCCCGCACAGATACGCAGTATTTT
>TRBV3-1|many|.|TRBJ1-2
CASSGQGGNGYTF
TGTGCCAGCAGTGGGCAGGGAGGAAATGGCTACACCTTC
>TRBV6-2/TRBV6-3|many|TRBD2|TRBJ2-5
CASSLGTSGRNQETQYF
TGTGCCAGCAGTCTGGGGACTAGCGGGAGGAATCAAGAGACCCAGTACTTC
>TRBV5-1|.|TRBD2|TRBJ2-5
CASSPITSGTGTQYF
TGCGCCAGCAGCCCCATTACTAGCGGGACAGGGACCCAGTACTTC
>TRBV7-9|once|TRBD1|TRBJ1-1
CASTIDGTANTEAFF
TGTGCCAGCACCATAGACGGGACAGCGAACACTGAAGCTTTCTTT
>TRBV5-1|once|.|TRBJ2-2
CASSPGTFANTGELFF
TGCGCCAGCAGTCCGGGGACTTTCGCGAACACCGGGGAGCTGTTTTTT
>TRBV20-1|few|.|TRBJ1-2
CSARSPGVGAYGYTF
TGCAGTGCTAGATCCCCAGGGGTGGGGGCCTATGGCTACACCTTC
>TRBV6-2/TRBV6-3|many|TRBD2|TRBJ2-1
CASSYSGGRAHEQFF
TGTGCCAGCAGTTACTCGGGCGGGAGGGCCCATGAGCAGTTCTTC
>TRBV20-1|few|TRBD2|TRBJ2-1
CSARDGGRALGEQFF
TGCAGTGCTAGAGATGGCGGGAGGGCCCTTGGTGAGCAGTTCTTC
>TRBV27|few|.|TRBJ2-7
CASRESLRSYEQYF
TGTGCCAGCAGGGAAAGCCTAAGGTCCTACGAGCAGTACTTC
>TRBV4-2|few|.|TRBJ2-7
CASSQDSSYEQYF
TGTGCCAGCAGCCAAGATTCCTCCTACGAGCAGTACTTC
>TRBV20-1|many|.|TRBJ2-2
CSARDSRARTSSGELFF
TGCAGTGCTAGAGATTCCAGGGCCCGGACGTCAAGCGGGGAGCTGTTTTTT
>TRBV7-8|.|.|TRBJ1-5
CASTITPRQYSNQPQHF
TGTGCCAGCACCATAACGCCCAGGCAGTATAGCAATCAGCCCCAGCATTTT
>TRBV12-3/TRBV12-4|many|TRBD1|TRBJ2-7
CASSVDRDDEQYF
TGTGCCAGCAGTGTAGACAGGGACGACGAGCAGTACTTC
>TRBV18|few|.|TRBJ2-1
CASSPPLRGDEQFF
TGTGCCAGCTCACCGCCCTTGAGGGGTGATGAGCAGTTCTTC
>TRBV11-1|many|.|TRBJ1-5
CASSFRRWGPQHF
TGTGCCAGCAGCTTCCGACGGTGGGGGCCCCAGCATTTT
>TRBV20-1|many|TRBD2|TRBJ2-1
CSAEGTIYNEQFF
TGCAGTGCTGAGGGGACTATCTACAATGAGCAGTTCTTC
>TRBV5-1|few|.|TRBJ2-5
CASSWEPTGAQETQYF
TGCGCCAGCAGCTGGGAACCTACAGGAGCCCAAGAGACCCAGTACTTC
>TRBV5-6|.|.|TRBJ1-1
CASSRTELEAFF
TGTGCCAGCAGCCGGACAGAACTTGAAGCTTTCTTT